The clone carrying this TCR beta chain was found many times. Its antigen is as yet unknown. V lost 3 bases to trimming and J lost 6 bases, with 13 bases between them. The CDR3 has 14 amino acids. CDR1 is LNHNV, CDR2 YYDKDF, per germline (reference sequence). These data belong to a study of T cells in Graves' hyperthyroidism and ophthalmopathy. Study summary: Staff took peripheral blood when the initial diagnosis was made, before any treatment began. Study conclusions and caveats: Blood also showed most of the thyroid clonotypes that were expanded above 0.001.

TCR beta CDR3 sequences were amplified from RNA transcripts. First-round RT-PCR with HTBI primers amplified the TCR CDR3 region. In TCRdb, the multiplex PCR reads were re-called with MiXCR into one record per CDR3 protein. This table holds about 690,000 distinct CDR3 sequences, 17% found once. Diagnoses were established using clinical symptoms, serum thyroxine and TRAb, thyroid ultrasound and orbital computed tomography. Isolation of PBMCs was performed on around 9.3 ml fresh peripheral blood. The sequenced material came from blood. The chain joins TRBV15 to TRBJ2-3; D is tentatively TRBD1 or TRBD2 (6 bases each). The sequence was collected from a man over 45 with Graves' hyperthyroidism. CDR3 nucleotide sequence: TGTGCCACCAGCAGGGCCCGAGGGGGGGATACGCAGTATTTT. Its protein is CATSRARGGDTQYF.